This T cell receptor (beta chain) was identified during a study of OX40 agonist ivuxolimab in advanced cancers. The CDR3 sequence is 14 residues long. Trimming pared 6 bases from V and 2 bases from J, leaving 14 bases between. Germline lookup yields CDR1 LNHDA and CDR2 SQIVND (reference sequence). The data were produced by immunoSEQ multiplex PCR, yet TCRdb's version contains in-frame clones alone and is incomplete. The top ten hold around 2.1% of the sample, which has 50,000 to 80,000 clones, under 90% seen once. The material was CD4+ or CD8+ T cells sorted from blood, obtained in a trial of the OX40 agonist ivuxolimab. The source is an adult with an advanced solid tumor such as melanoma, head and neck, liver or kidney cancer. The chain links TRBV19 to TRBJ2-7; TRBD2 is a possible D gene (7 bases). CDR3 amino acids: CASRSSGDTYEQYF. The CDR3 DNA reads TGTGCCAGTAGATCCAGCGGGGACACCTACGAGCAGTACTTC.